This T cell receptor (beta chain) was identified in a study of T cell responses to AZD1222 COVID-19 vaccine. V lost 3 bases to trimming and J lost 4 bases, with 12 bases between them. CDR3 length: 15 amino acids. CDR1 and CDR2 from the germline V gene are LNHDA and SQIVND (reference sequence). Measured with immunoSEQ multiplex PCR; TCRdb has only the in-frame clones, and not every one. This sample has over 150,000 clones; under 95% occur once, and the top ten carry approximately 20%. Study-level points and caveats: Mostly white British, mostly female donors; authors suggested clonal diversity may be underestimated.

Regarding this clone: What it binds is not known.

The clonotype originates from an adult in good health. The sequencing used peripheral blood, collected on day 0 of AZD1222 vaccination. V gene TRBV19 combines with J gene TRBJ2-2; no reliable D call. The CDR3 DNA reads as TGTGCCAGTAGTATTCAACGGGTGAGCACCGGGGAGCTGTTTTTT. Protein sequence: CASSIQRVSTGELFF.